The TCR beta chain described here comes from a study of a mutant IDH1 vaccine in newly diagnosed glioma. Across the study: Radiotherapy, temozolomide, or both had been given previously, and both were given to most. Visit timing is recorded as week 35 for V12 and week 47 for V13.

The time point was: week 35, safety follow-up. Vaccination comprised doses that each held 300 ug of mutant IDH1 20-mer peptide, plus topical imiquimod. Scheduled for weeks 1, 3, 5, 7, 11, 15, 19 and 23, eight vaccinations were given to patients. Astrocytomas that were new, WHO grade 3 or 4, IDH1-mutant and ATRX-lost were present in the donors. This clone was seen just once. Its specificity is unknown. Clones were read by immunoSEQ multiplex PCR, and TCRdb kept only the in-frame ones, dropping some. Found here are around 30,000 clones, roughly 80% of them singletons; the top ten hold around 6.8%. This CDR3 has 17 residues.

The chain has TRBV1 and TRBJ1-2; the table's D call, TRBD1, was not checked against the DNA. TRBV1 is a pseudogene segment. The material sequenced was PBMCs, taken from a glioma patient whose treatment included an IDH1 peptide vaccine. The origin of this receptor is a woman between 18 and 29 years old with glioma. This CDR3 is CTSSTRDRGIPNYGYTF. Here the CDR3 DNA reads TGCACCAGCAGCACCCGGGACAGGGGAATCCCTAACTATGGCTACACCTTC.